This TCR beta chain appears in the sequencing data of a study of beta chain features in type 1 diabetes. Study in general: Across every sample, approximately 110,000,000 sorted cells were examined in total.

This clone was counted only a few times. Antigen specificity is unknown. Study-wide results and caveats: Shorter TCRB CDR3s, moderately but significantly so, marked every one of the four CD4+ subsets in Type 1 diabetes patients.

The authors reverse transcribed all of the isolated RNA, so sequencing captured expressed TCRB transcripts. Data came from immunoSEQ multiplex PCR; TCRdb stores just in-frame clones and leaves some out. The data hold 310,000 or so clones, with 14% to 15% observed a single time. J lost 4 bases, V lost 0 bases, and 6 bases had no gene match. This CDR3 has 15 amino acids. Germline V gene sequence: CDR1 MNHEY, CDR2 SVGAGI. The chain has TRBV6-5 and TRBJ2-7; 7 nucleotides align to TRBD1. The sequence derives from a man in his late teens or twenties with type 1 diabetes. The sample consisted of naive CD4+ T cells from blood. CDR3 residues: CASSYSTGRHYEQYF. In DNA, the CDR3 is TGTGCCAGCAGTTACTCGACAGGGCGCCATTACGAGCAGTACTTC.